One and the same sample provided the 16 T cell receptor beta chains below, sequenced in a study of molecular identifiers for immune sequencing clone quantification. MiXCR was run by TCRdb on the PCR reads, yielding one entry per CDR3 protein. The sample includes around 40,000 distinct CDR3 sequences, 15% to 20% seen only once; the top ten take about 1%. The sequencing sample was made of naive CD8+ T cells from blood, with Jurkat cell RNA spiked in. Subset reported: FACS-sorted CD8+CD4-CCR7+CD45RA+ naive T cells. The receptor set was obtained from a human donor in good health. Some libraries in this study had Jurkat cell RNA spiked in.

This clonotype was observed at least ten times. This chain links TRBV29-1 with TRBJ2-7, with 8 bases fitting TRBD2. The CDR3 extends over 14 amino acids. V shed 0 bases and J 4 bases; nucleotides not matched to a gene: 5. Germline V CDR1 and CDR2: SQVTM, ANQGSEA. This CDR3 reads CSVEDRGGVYEQYF. The CDR3 nucleotides read TGCAGCGTTGAAGATCGGGGGGGGGTTTACGAGCAGTACTTC.

CDR3 in amino acids: CASQGATYEQYF. The CDR3 coding sequence is TGTGCCAGCCAGGGGGCTACTTACGAGCAGTACTTC. The chain carries TRBV13 and TRBJ2-7, with 8 nucleotides matching TRBD1. Germline assignment: CDR1 PRHDT and CDR2 FYEKMQ (reference sequence). The trim removed 8 bases at V and 4 bases at J, leaving 4 bases unmatched. The CDR3 runs 12 residues.

The table lists this clonotype with many counts. The rearrangement joins TRBV29-1 to TRBJ1-2, with D hard to call. V was cut by 1 base and J by 4 bases, with 13 bases left in between. Per the germline V gene, CDR1 is SQVTM and CDR2 is ANQGSEA. This CDR3 is built from 14 residues. CDR3 bases: TGCAGCGTTGAAGTTTTTGGGGTCTTCTATGGCTACACCTTC. Protein sequence: CSVEVFGVFYGYTF. Full variable domain (remainder filled in from reference TRBV29-1 and TRBJ1-2): SAVISQKPSRDICQRGTSLTIQCQVDSQVTMMFWYRQQPGQSLTLIATANQGSEATYESGFVIDKFPISRPNLTFSTLTVSNMSPEDSSIYLCSVEVFGVFYGYTFGSGTRLTVV.

Ten or more counts support this clonotype. The chain has TRBV4-3 and TRBJ2-7; D not resolved. The CDR3 runs 14 residues. The germline V gene has CDR1 LGHNA and CDR2 YSLEER. The ends were cut back, 0 bases at V and 3 bases at J, with 9 bases in the middle. The CDR3 is CASSQEKAFYEQYF. CDR3 nucleotide sequence: TGCGCCAGCAGCCAAGAAAAGGCTTTCTACGAGCAGTACTTC.

The CDR3 DNA reads as TGTGCCAGCAGCCCCGGGGGTTCCAGTTCTGAAGCTTTCTTT. It codes for CASSPGGSSSEAFF. The V gene is TRBV27, the J gene TRBJ1-1; a weak D match, TRBD1 (5 bases). The CDR3 totals 14 residues. The germline V gene encodes CDR1 MNHEY and CDR2 SMNVEV (reference sequence). V shed 6 bases and J shed 6 bases, with 17 bases lying between them.

The gene calls are TRBV19 and TRBJ2-7, with a weak D call TRBD2 (5 bases). Germline V gene data show CDR1 as LNHDA and CDR2 as SQIVND (reference sequence). V shed 4 bases and J shed 5 bases, with 12 bases lying between them. This CDR3 has 13 residues. CDR3 nucleotide sequence: TGTGCCAGTAGTACTCGGACTTCGGACGAGCAGTACTTC. Translation gives CASSTRTSDEQYF.

This clonotype was seen ten or more times. The chain carries TRBV3-1 and TRBJ2-2, with D unresolved. The CDR3 spans 13 residues. Germline-derived CDR1 and CDR2 are LGHDT and YNNKEL (reference sequence). V was pared by 4 bases and J by 2 bases, with 5 bases between. In DNA, the CDR3 is TGTGCCAGCAGCCTACATAACACCGGGGAGCTGTTTTTT. Translation gives CASSLHNTGELFF.

This clonotype was picked up many times. The genes are TRBV12-5 and TRBJ1-4; D unresolved. Per germline, CDR1 LGHNT and CDR2 FRNRAP. The germline V and J ends were trimmed by 6 bases and 6 bases, with 8 bases remaining between them. This CDR3 contains 12 residues. The CDR3 spells CASGKGDEKLFF. The CDR3, as DNA: TGTGCTAGTGGGAAGGGCGATGAAAAACTGTTTTTT. Based on the CDR3 plus reference TRBV12-5 and TRBJ1-4, the full variable domain is DARVTQTPRHKVTEMGQEVTMRCQPILGHNTVFWYRQTMMQGLELLAYFRNRAPLDDSGMPKDRFSAEMPDATLATLKIQPSEPRDSAVYFCASGKGDEKLFFGSGTQLSVL.

By share, this clonotype ranks as medium-sized. The chain employs TRBV6-2 or TRBV6-3 and TRBJ2-3; D is uncertain. The CDR3 extends over 14 amino acids. From germline, CDR1 is MNHEY and CDR2 SVGEGT. The ends were cut back, 6 bases at V and 1 base at J, with 11 bases in the middle. CDR3: CASSLSLRTDTQYF. CDR3 nucleotide sequence: TGTGCCAGCAGCCTCAGCCTCCGCACAGATACGCAGTATTTT.

The chain employs TRBV4-3 and TRBJ2-5; no definite D call. The CDR3 totals 15 residues. Trimming cost V 0 bases and J 7 bases, with 15 bases left between them. From germline, CDR1 is LGHNA and CDR2 YSLEER. The CDR3 DNA follows: TGCGCCAGCAGCCAAGATGTGCGGAGCCCGGGGACCCAGTACTTC. Protein: CASSQDVRSPGTQYF.

This clonotype was seen many times. The chain is built from TRBV15 and TRBJ2-2, with D possibly being TRBD2 (5 bases). The CDR3 spans 15 residues. CDR1 is LNHNV and CDR2 is YYDKDF in the germline V gene (reference sequence). The V gene lost 5 bases and the J gene lost 0 bases, with 10 bases spanning the gap. The chain's CDR3 is CATSAWTSNTGELFF. As DNA, the CDR3 is TGTGCCACCAGCGCCTGGACTTCGAACACCGGGGAGCTGTTTTTT.

This clonotype showed up many times. The chain links TRBV30 to TRBJ1-5; D may be TRBD1 (6 bases). The CDR3 length is 14 residues. Germline assignment: CDR1 GTSNPN and CDR2 SVGIG (reference sequence). Trimming removed 2 bases at V and 0 bases at J, with 8 bases between. CDR3 bases: TGTGCCTGGAGTACAGGGTATAGCAATCAGCCCCAGCATTTT. Its protein product is CAWSTGYSNQPQHF.

This clonotype appeared many times. The chain combines TRBV7-9 with TRBJ2-5, with D unclear. Germline values: CDR1 SEHNR, CDR2 FQNEAQ (reference sequence). Trimming took off 2 bases at V and 4 bases at J, with 11 bases between the two ends. The CDR3 sequence is 14 residues long. The CDR3 sequence: CASSLTAAPETQYF. For the CDR3, the DNA is TGTGCCAGCAGCTTAACGGCAGCCCCAGAGACCCAGTACTTC. The full variable domain, with the rest looked up from reference TRBV7-9 and TRBJ2-5, is DTGVSQNPRHKITKRGQNVTFRCDPISEHNRLYWYRQTLGQGPEFLTYFQNEAQLEKSRLLSDRFSAERPKGSFSTLEIQRTEQGDSAMYLCASSLTAAPETQYFGPGTRLLVL.

Many counts were recorded for this clonotype. The gene calls are TRBV24-1 and TRBJ2-1; 13 bases line up with TRBD2. Germline V lookup: CDR1 KGHDR, CDR2 SFDVKD. The CDR3 runs 17 residues. With 1 base clipped from V and 8 bases from J, the junction kept 7 bases outside the gene matches. DNA for the CDR3: TGTGCCACCAGTGATTTACCCGGGACTAGCGGGACCGATGAGCAGTTCTTC. Residues: CATSDLPGTSGTDEQFF.

A word on this clonotype: A clone one base away is much larger, so this may be a read error. The chain has TRBV7-9 and TRBJ1-1; D is unresolved. The CDR3 contains 13 residues. CDR1 is SEHNR, CDR2 FQNEAQ, per germline (reference sequence). The CDR3 DNA follows: TGTGCCGGCAGCCCACCGACCCCCACTGAAGCTTTCTTT. Translated: CAGSPPTPTEAFF.

There are many counts of this clonotype. Mismatch with germline at one junction end may stem from a read error. The chain joins TRBV29-1 to TRBJ2-3; the match to TRBD2 covers 10 bases. The CDR3 covers 15 residues. Germline CDR1 and CDR2: SQVTM and ANQGSEA. CDR3 DNA sequence: TGCAGCGTTGGCCTAGCGGGAGATCACACAGATACGCGGTATTTT. Protein product: CSVGLAGDHTDTRYF.